The 20 T cell receptor beta chains presented below share a single source sample, sequenced in a study of blood T cell repertoires in COVID-19. Clones were sequenced by immunoSEQ multiplex PCR, and TCRdb holds only the in-frame ones, with some missing. The sample lists approximately 110,000 clones, 75% to 90% occurring once. Source material: peripheral blood. These receptors came from a woman in her fifties or sixties with acute or convalescent COVID-19.

This chain joins TRBV2 and TRBJ2-1; 7 bases map to TRBD1. The germline CDR1 and CDR2 sequences are SNHLY and FYNNEI. The CDR3 covers 12 residues. Germline trimming cut 1 base from V and 10 bases from J; bases unmatched to any gene: 1. The CDR3 spells CASSEEGQEQFF. The CDR3 region has the DNA TGTGCCAGCAGTGAAGAGGGACAGGAGCAGTTCTTC.

The chain has TRBV28 and TRBJ1-3; D perhaps matches TRBD1 (6 bases). The CDR3 is made up of 15 amino acids. Germline V gene lookup returns CDR1 MDHEN and CDR2 SYDVKM. Trimming pared 7 bases from V and 3 bases from J, leaving 16 bases between. The CDR3 loop reads CASTPGGGFGNTIYF. The CDR3 nucleotides are TGTGCCAGCACCCCGGGAGGGGGTTTTGGAAACACCATATATTTT.

The chain has TRBV7-3 and TRBJ1-2; 12 bases line up with TRBD1. The CDR3 consists of 18 residues. CDR1 is SGHTA, CDR2 FQGTGA, per germline. Unmatched junction bases numbered 13, after V lost 4 bases and J lost 4 bases. CDR3 protein: CASSSNRDRGPFCYGYTF. CDR3 nucleotide sequence: TGTGCCAGCAGCTCGAACCGGGACAGGGGGCCGTTTTGCTATGGCTACACCTTC.

The gene calls are TRBV3-1 (or the pseudogene TRBV3-2) and TRBJ1-4; perhaps TRBD1 as D (5 bases). Germline loops: CDR1 LGHDT, CDR2 YNNKEL (reference sequence). CDR3 length: 14 amino acids. With 2 bases removed from V and 3 bases from J, the gap between germline ends came to 7 bases. The CDR3 sequence is CASSQRGSNEKLFF. DNA for the CDR3: TGTGCCAGCAGCCAAAGGGGATCTAATGAAAAACTGTTTTTT.

As concerns this clone: The junction departs from germline at one end; a sequencing error may be responsible. The chain uses TRBV28 and TRBJ2-7, with 10 bases lining up with TRBD2. CDR1 is MDHEN and CDR2 is SYDVKM in the germline V gene. The CDR3 totals 14 residues. The CDR3 here is CASSLESSGSPPGF. As DNA, the CDR3 is TGTGCCAGCAGTTTAGAGTCTAGCGGGAGCCCCCCGGGCTTC.

V and J are TRBV19 and TRBJ2-1, with a possible D match to TRBD1 (5 bases). The CDR3 has 13 residues. The germline V gene encodes CDR1 LNHDA and CDR2 SQIVND (reference sequence). Trimming took 6 bases from V and 9 from J, leaving 15 bases between them. CDR3 nucleotide sequence: TGTGCCAGTAGCCCTTCCTGGCAGGGTGAGCAGTTCTTC. Its translation: CASSPSWQGEQFF.

The gene calls are TRBV10-2 and TRBJ2-3, with 7 bases aligning to TRBD1. With 6 bases clipped from V and 4 bases from J, the junction kept 10 bases outside the gene matches. The CDR3 is made up of 15 amino acids. Germline CDR1 is WSHSY and CDR2 is SAAADI. The CDR3 reads CASRGNTGAADTQYF. The DNA for the CDR3 is TGCGCCAGCAGGGGCAACACAGGGGCGGCAGATACGCAGTATTTT.

The rearrangement uses TRBV9 and TRBJ1-4; TRBD1 is a possible D gene (5 bases). With 4 bases removed from V and 8 bases from J, the gap between germline ends came to 12 bases. This CDR3 is built from 13 residues. Germline V gene sequence: CDR1 SGDLS, CDR2 YYNGEE. CDR3 sequence reads: CASSRGGQEKLFF. CDR3 DNA sequence: TGTGCCAGCAGCAGGGGTGGCCAGGAAAAACTGTTTTTT.

The gene calls are TRBV5-1 and TRBJ1-1; 10 nucleotides line up with TRBD1. Looked up from germline, CDR1 is SGHRS and CDR2 is YFSETQ. Germline trimming cut 5 bases from V and 5 bases from J; bases unmatched to any gene: 3. This CDR3 is 13 amino acids long. CDR3 coding DNA: TGCGCCAGCAGGACGGACAGGGGGACTGAAGCTTTCTTT. Translated: CASRTDRGTEAFF.

The rearrangement uses TRBV5-6 and TRBJ1-5, with D maybe TRBD1 (6 bases). Per germline, CDR1 SGHDT and CDR2 YYEEEE. CDR3 length: 15 amino acids. The ends were cut back, 3 bases at V and 1 base at J, with 11 bases in the middle. The CDR3 DNA sequence: TGTGCCAGCAGCTGGAGACAGGCCAGCAATCAGCCCCAGCATTTT. Its translation: CASSWRQASNQPQHF.

This chain connects TRBV5-8 to TRBJ1-4; a weak D match, TRBD1 (5 bases). This CDR3 region has 16 residues. With 0 bases removed from V and 7 bases from J, the gap between germline ends came to 16 bases. Germline V lookup: CDR1 SGHTS, CDR2 YDEGEE. DNA for the CDR3: TGTGCCAGCAGCTTGGGTCAAGGGGCCCGCGCTGAAAAACTGTTTTTT. Translated: CASSLGQGARAEKLFF.

The V call is TRBV6-5, the J call TRBJ1-2; 7 bases map to TRBD1. The germline V gene has CDR1 MNHEY and CDR2 SVGAGI. After removal of 8 bases from V and 3 bases from J, the junction contained 12 bases not matched to a gene. The CDR3 runs to 15 residues. The CDR3 is CASWGPGQIDYGYTF. Written as DNA, the CDR3 is TGTGCCAGCTGGGGTCCGGGACAGATAGACTATGGCTACACCTTC.

This chain joins TRBV5-8 and TRBJ1-6, with no clear D. The CDR3 spans 18 residues. CDR1 and CDR2 (germline): SGHTS, YDEGEE. V shed 7 bases and J shed 2 bases, with 22 bases lying between them. CDR3 sequence: CASLKALTPGTYNSPLHF. In DNA form, the CDR3 reads TGTGCCAGCCTCAAGGCCCTTACACCAGGCACCTATAATTCACCCCTCCACTTT.

CDR3 protein: CASSPGGGGSYEQYF. CDR3 in DNA: TGTGCCAGCAGCCCCGGGGGGGGCGGATCCTACGAGCAGTACTTC. This sequence joins TRBV28 and TRBJ2-7; 8 bases match TRBD2. The CDR3 consists of 15 residues. V was clipped by 6 bases and J by 1 base; unmatched bases: 8. The germline CDR1 and CDR2 sequences are MDHEN and SYDVKM.

The rearrangement links TRBV5-4 to TRBJ1-1; D perhaps matches TRBD1 (6 bases). Germline V CDR1 and CDR2: SGHNT, YYREEE (reference sequence). The CDR3 runs to 15 residues. V lost 0 bases and J 3 bases, leaving 12 bases between the germline ends. The CDR3 here is CASSLAPGVYTEAFF. The CDR3, as DNA: TGTGCCAGCAGCTTGGCCCCAGGGGTCTACACTGAAGCTTTCTTT.

The CDR3: CATSSEWNTEAFF. The CDR3 DNA reads as TGTGCCACCAGTTCCGAGTGGAACACTGAAGCTTTCTTT. The rearrangement links TRBV24-1 to TRBJ1-1; no firm D call. The CDR3 is 13 residues long. Per the germline V gene, CDR1 is KGHDR and CDR2 is SFDVKD. Trimming pared 6 bases from V and 1 base from J, leaving 8 bases between.

V and J are TRBV5-1 and TRBJ2-5; TRBD1 is a possible D gene (5 bases). Per germline, CDR1 SGHRS and CDR2 YFSETQ. This CDR3 contains 17 residues. V was shortened by 4 bases and J by 2 bases, with 21 bases between the two germline ends. The CDR3 is CASSLPLNVGLQETQYF. CDR3 DNA sequence: TGCGCCAGCAGCCTGCCCTTAAACGTGGGGCTTCAAGAGACCCAGTACTTC. The full variable domain, completed using reference TRBV5-1 and TRBJ2-5, is KAGVTQTPRYLIKTRGQQVTLSCSPISGHRSVSWYQQTPGQGLQFLFEYFSETQRNKGNFPGRFSGRQFSNSRSEMNVSTLELGDSALYLCASSLPLNVGLQETQYFGPGTRLLVL.

The V gene is TRBV5-1, the J gene TRBJ2-3, with 10 bases fitting TRBD2. The V gene end was trimmed by 4 bases and the J gene end by 1 base; junction bases not matched to a gene: 3. This CDR3 comprises 15 residues. Germline V gene sequence: CDR1 SGHRS, CDR2 YFSETQ. As DNA, the CDR3 is TGCGCCAGCAGCCGTGGACTAGCGGGCACAGATACGCAGTATTTT. Translation gives CASSRGLAGTDTQYF.

This clone showed up just once. CDR3 bases: TGTGCCAGCAGTCTTAACAGGGGTGACACTGAAGCTTTCTTT. Translated, it gives CASSLNRGDTEAFF. The genes are TRBV6-5 and TRBJ1-1; 7 bases map to TRBD1. Trimming took 5 bases from V and 3 from J; bases not matched to a gene: 6. The germline CDR1 and CDR2 sequences are MNHEY and SVGAGI. The CDR3 loop spans 14 amino acids.

The chain links TRBV10-1 to TRBJ2-7, with D unresolved. This CDR3 has 14 residues. With 4 bases removed from V and 2 bases from J, the gap between germline ends came to 12 bases. CDR1 and CDR2 (germline): WNHNN, SYGVQD (reference sequence). Written as DNA, the CDR3 is TGCGCCAGCAGTGTTGGCAGCGAACCCTACGAGCAGTACTTC. Residues: CASSVGSEPYEQYF.